This TCR beta chain was recovered during a study of blood T cell repertoires in COVID-19. On the study more broadly: The samples span acute and convalescent COVID-19 from the United States, Italy and Spain. T cells, B-cell-depleted T cells, or PBMCs supplied cDNA or gDNA.

How the authors handled the data: Reference gene primer amplification in the assay estimated nucleated cell counts. Data came from immunoSEQ multiplex PCR; TCRdb stores just in-frame clones and leaves some out. Clonal size and the V and J genes are those of that table, whereas D and trimming came from the DNA. Among about 300,000 clones listed, 85% to 90% were seen once. This clone was counted once. The V gene's germline CDR1 is LGHDT and CDR2 YNNKEL (reference sequence). V shed 3 bases, J shed 8 bases, and the junction held 3 bases outside the gene matches. The CDR3 runs to 12 residues. This sequence originates from a woman between 25 and 40 years old with COVID-19, enrolled during active disease. Sequenced input: peripheral blood. The chain uses TRBV3-1 (or the pseudogene TRBV3-2) and TRBJ1-1; 7 bases line up with TRBD1. CDR3 bases: TGTGCCAGCAGCCAGGCAGGGGGGGAAGCTTTCTTT. The encoded protein is CASSQAGGEAFF.